This T cell receptor (beta chain) stems from a study of CD8 T cells in ankylosing spondylitis. General study findings and limits: The authors found the disease-linked clones to be CD8+ and relatively rare in peripheral blood. Characteristic, it appeared, of ankylosing spondylitis blood was a TCR beta motif of eight highly homologous variants.

The authors made TCR beta libraries by quantitative 5'-RACE with molecular barcodes. One entry per CDR3 protein results from TCRdb running MiXCR on the 5' RACE reads. Among some 800,000 distinct CDR3 sequences, roughly 10% were seen once, and the ten largest hold less than 0.65%. Comments on this clonotype: Its target is unknown.

This receptor was taken from a male donor with ankylosing spondylitis. The sample taken for sequencing was blood, either unsorted or a sorted T cell fraction (not recorded which).

CDR3: CATGPVSVFDNEQFF. The CDR3 bases are TGTGCCACCGGTCCGGTTAGCGTGTTCGACAATGAGCAGTTCTTC. The J gene is TRBJ2-1, the V gene TRBV6-1; TRBD2 might be the D (5 bases). Per the germline V gene, CDR1 is MNHNS and CDR2 is SASEGT. Between the trimmed V and J ends, which lost 10 bases and 5 bases, there was a span of 21 bases. The CDR3 is 15 residues long.